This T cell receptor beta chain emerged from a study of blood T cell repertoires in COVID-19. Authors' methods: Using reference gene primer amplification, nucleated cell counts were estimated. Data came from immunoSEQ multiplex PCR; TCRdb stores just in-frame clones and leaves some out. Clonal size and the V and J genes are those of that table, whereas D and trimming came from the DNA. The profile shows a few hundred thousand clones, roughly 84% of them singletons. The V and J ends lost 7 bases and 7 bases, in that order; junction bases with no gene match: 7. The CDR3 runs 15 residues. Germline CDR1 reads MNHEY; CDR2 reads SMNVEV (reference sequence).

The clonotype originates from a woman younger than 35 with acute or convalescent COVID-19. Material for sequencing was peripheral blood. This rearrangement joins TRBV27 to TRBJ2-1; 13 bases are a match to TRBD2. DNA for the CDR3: TGTGCCAGCACCGCCGGGACTAGCGGGATGAATGAGCAGTTCTTC. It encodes CASTAGTSGMNEQFF.